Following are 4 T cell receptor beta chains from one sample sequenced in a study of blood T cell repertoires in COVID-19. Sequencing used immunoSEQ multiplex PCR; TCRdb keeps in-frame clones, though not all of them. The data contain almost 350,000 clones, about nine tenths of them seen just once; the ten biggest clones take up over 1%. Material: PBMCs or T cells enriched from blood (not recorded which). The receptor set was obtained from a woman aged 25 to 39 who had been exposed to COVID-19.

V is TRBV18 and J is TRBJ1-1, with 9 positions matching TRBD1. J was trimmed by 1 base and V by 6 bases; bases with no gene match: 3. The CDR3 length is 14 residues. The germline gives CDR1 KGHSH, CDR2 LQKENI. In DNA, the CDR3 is TGTGCCAGCTCCCAGACAGGGGGGAACACTGAAGCTTTCTTT. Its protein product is CASSQTGGNTEAFF.

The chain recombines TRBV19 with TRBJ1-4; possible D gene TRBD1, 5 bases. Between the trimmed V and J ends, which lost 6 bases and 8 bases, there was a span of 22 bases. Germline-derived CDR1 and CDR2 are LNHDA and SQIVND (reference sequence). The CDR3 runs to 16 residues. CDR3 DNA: TGTGCCAGTAGGATCGGGACCACCGGGAGGGTGGAAAAACTGTTTTTT. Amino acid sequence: CASRIGTTGRVEKLFF.

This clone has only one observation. The CDR3 DNA is TGTGCCAGCTCACCAGCGGACAGCCTTCAAGAGACCCAGTACTTC. The encoded protein is CASSPADSLQETQYF. The chain carries TRBV18 and TRBJ2-5, with TRBD1 as a possible D gene (6 bases). Per germline, CDR1 KGHSH and CDR2 LQKENI. The ends were cut back, 2 bases at V and 2 bases at J, with 12 bases in the middle. The CDR3 totals 15 residues.

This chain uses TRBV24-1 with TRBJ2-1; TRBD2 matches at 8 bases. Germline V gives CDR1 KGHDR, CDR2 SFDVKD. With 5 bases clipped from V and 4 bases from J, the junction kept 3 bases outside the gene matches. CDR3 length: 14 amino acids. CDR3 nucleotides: TGTGCCACCAGTGTTAGCGGGGCTTACAATGAGCAGTTCTTC. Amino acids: CATSVSGAYNEQFF.